Presented here are 14 T cell receptor beta chains from one specimen sequenced in a study of OX40 agonist ivuxolimab in advanced cancers. TCRdb's table, derived via immunoSEQ multiplex PCR, lists solely in-frame clones and lacks some. The sample gives some 60,000 clones, 87% of which show up once; about 5% is in the top ten. Sequencing was performed on CD4+ or CD8+ T cells sorted from blood, taken in a trial of the OX40 agonist ivuxolimab. These receptors came from an adult with an advanced solid tumor such as melanoma, head and neck, liver or kidney cancer.

This clone was counted once. The CDR3 DNA reads as TGTGCCAGCAGCTTTTTGGCAGGGGAGGAGACCCAGTACTTC. Protein: CASSFLAGEETQYF. The chain links TRBV7-9 to TRBJ2-5, with D possibly being TRBD1 (6 bases). Trimming pared 3 bases from V and 5 bases from J, leaving 13 bases between. This CDR3 region has 14 residues. Germline V lookup: CDR1 SEHNR, CDR2 FQNEAQ (reference sequence).

The genes are TRBV19 and TRBJ2-5; 16 nucleotides align to TRBD2. The CDR3 totals 15 residues. The J segment lost 5 bases and the V segment lost 5 bases, leaving 2 bases of the junction unmatched. Germline loops: CDR1 LNHDA, CDR2 SQIVND (reference sequence). The CDR3 nucleotides are TGTGCCAGTAGTCCGGGACTAGCGGGGGGGGAGACCCAGTACTTC. It codes for CASSPGLAGGETQYF.

CDR3 nucleotides: TGCGCCAGCAGCTCGCCCGGGACCGAGCAGTACTTC. Translated: CASSSPGTEQYF. V is TRBV5-1 and J is TRBJ2-7; the D call may be TRBD1 or TRBD2 (5 bases each). The ends were cut back, 3 bases at V and 6 bases at J, with 10 bases in the middle. This CDR3 is built from 12 residues. Germline CDR1 is SGHRS and CDR2 is YFSETQ.

This chain's CDR3 is CASSFRTGPYEQYF. The CDR3 bases are TGTGCCAGCAGTTTCCGGACAGGCCCCTACGAGCAGTACTTC. This sequence joins TRBV6-5 and TRBJ2-7; 7 nucleotides agree with TRBD1. Germline assignment: CDR1 MNHEY and CDR2 SVGAGI. CDR3 length equals 14 residues. J lost 2 bases, V lost 4 bases, and 5 bases had no gene match.

The genes are TRBV19 and TRBJ2-3; D not resolved. V was cut by 6 bases and J by 0 bases, with 7 bases left in between. Germline V lookup: CDR1 LNHDA, CDR2 SQIVND (reference sequence). The CDR3 sequence is 13 residues long. CDR3 residues: CASRQISTDTQYF. Written as DNA, the CDR3 is TGTGCCAGTAGACAAATAAGCACAGATACGCAGTATTTT.

The rearrangement joins TRBV11-3 to TRBJ2-3, with 8 bases that match TRBD2. This CDR3 region has 16 residues. The trim removed 5 bases at V and 2 bases at J, leaving 9 bases unmatched. The germline V gene has CDR1 SGHNT and CDR2 YENEEA. The CDR3 coding sequence is TGTGCCAGCAGCAAAGGACTAGCCGAGACCACAGATACGCAGTATTTT. Translated, it gives CASSKGLAETTDTQYF.

The J gene is TRBJ1-6, the V gene TRBV9; 10 bases fit TRBD1. With V trimmed by 3 bases and J by 9 bases, 3 bases remained unmatched. There are 14 residues in the CDR3. Germline CDR1 and CDR2: SGDLS and YYNGEE. CDR3 residues: CASSATGGGSPLHF. CDR3 DNA: TGTGCCAGCAGCGCGACAGGGGGCGGTTCACCCCTCCACTTT.

V is TRBV6-1 and J is TRBJ2-2; 10 nucleotides line up with TRBD1. V trimming: 6 bases; J trimming: 5 bases; junction bases outside the gene matches: 6. The CDR3 is 15 amino acids. Germline-derived CDR1 and CDR2 are MNHNS and SASEGT. DNA of the CDR3: TGTGCCAGCAGAGACGGACAGGGGGGAACCGGGGAGCTGTTTTTT. Translation: CASRDGQGGTGELFF.

The sample holds a few counts of this clone. V is TRBV14 and J is TRBJ2-3, with D perhaps TRBD1 (5 bases). CDR3 length: 14 amino acids. V lost 0 bases and J lost 7, with 11 bases in between. Germline assignment: CDR1 SGHDN and CDR2 FVKESK. The CDR3 DNA reads TGTGCCAGCAGCCAAGATGCAAGGGGTTATACGCAGTATTTT. It translates to CASSQDARGYTQYF.

DNA for the CDR3: TGTGCCAGCAGCCAAGATAGGGGGACAGGGCATGGCTACACCTTC. Translation: CASSQDRGTGHGYTF. The gene calls are TRBV4-2 and TRBJ1-2; 9 nucleotides line up with TRBD1. This CDR3 region has 15 residues. Losses at the gene ends were 0 bases for V and 6 bases for J; bases not matched to a gene: 5. CDR1 and CDR2 (germline): LGHNA, YNFKEQ.

The chain uses TRBV28 and TRBJ2-7; TRBD1 is a possible D gene (7 bases). CDR3 size: 14 residues. Trimming removed 2 bases from V and 6 bases from J, with 14 bases in between. The germline V gene encodes CDR1 MDHEN and CDR2 SYDVKM. The CDR3 DNA sequence: TGTGCCAGCAGTTTAAGGGCGGGACAGACCGAGCAGTACTTC. This codes for CASSLRAGQTEQYF.

The chain is built from TRBV5-4 and TRBJ1-4; no firm D call. V lost 1 base and J lost 8, with 15 bases in between. The CDR3 totals 15 residues. In germline, CDR1 is SGHNT, CDR2 YYREEE (reference sequence). In DNA form, the CDR3 reads TGTGCCAGCAGCTTGATGGAGCAAGCCGGAGAAAAACTGTTTTTT. Its translation is CASSLMEQAGEKLFF. The entire variable domain, with the rest obtained from reference TRBV5-4 and TRBJ1-4, is as follows: ETGVTQSPTHLIKTRGQQVTLRCSSQSGHNTVSWYQQALGQGPQFIFQYYREEENGRGNFPPRFSGLQFPNYSSELNVNALELDDSALYLCASSLMEQAGEKLFFGSGTQLSVL.

The chain is built from TRBV7-6 and TRBJ1-5; D remains ambiguous. V was clipped by 5 bases and J by 3 bases, with 8 bases between them. Per the germline V gene, CDR1 is SGHVS and CDR2 is FNYEAQ. The CDR3 is made up of 13 amino acids. This chain's CDR3 is CASSKMSNQPQHF. CDR3 DNA sequence: TGTGCCAGCAGCAAGATGTCCAATCAGCCCCAGCATTTT.

The chain carries TRBV4-1 and TRBJ2-7; 7 nucleotides align to TRBD1. Trimming cost V 4 bases and J 0 bases; bases outside gene matches: 6. The CDR3 sequence is 15 residues long. Germline CDR1 is MGHRA and CDR2 is YSYEKL. The CDR3 here is CASSLRTGSSYEQYF. The DNA of the CDR3 is TGCGCCAGCAGCCTCCGGACAGGCAGCTCCTACGAGCAGTACTTC.